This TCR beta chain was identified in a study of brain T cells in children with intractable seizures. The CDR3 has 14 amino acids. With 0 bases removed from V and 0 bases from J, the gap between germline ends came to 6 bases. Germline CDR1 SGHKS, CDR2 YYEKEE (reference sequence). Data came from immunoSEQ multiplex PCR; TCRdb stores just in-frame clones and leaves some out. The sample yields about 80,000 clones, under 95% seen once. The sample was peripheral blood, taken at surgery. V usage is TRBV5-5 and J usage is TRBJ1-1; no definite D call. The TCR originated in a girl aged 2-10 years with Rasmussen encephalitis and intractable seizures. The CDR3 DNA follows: TGTGCCAGCAGCTTGGTCCGTTTGAACACTGAAGCTTTCTTT. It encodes CASSLVRLNTEAFF.